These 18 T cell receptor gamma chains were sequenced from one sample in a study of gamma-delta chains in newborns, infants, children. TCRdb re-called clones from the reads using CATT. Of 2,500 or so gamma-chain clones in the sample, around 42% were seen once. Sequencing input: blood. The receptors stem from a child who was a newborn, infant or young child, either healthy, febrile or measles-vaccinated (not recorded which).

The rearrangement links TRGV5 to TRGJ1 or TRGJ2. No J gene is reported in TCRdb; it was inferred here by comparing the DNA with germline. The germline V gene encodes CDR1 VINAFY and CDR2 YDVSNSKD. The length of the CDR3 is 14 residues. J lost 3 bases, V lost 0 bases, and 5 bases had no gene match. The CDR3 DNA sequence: TGTGCCACCTGGGACAGGCCCTTTTATTATAAGAAACTCTTT. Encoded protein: CATWDRPFYYKKLF.

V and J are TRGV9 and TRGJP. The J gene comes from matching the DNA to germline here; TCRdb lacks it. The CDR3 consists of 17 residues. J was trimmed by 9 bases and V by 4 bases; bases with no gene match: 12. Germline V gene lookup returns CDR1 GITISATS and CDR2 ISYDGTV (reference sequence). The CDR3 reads CALWEDSSGLGKKIKVF. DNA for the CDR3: TGTGCCTTGTGGGAAGATAGTTCGGGGTTGGGCAAAAAAATCAAGGTATTT.

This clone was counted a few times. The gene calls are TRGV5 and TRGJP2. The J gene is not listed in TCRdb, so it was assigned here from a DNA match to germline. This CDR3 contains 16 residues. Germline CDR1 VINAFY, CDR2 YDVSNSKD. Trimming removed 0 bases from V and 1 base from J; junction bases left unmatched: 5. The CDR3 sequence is CATWDRPRSSDWIKTF. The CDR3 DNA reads TGTGCCACCTGGGACAGGCCCCGTAGTAGTGATTGGATCAAGACGTTT.

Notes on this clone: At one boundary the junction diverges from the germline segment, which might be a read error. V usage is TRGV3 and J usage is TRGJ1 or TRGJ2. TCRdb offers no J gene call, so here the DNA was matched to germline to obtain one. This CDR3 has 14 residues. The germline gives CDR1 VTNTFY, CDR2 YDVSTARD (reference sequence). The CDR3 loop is CAAWDRRRLYKKLF. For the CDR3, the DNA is TGTGCCGCCTGGGACAGGCGTAGGCTTTATAAGAAACTCTTT.

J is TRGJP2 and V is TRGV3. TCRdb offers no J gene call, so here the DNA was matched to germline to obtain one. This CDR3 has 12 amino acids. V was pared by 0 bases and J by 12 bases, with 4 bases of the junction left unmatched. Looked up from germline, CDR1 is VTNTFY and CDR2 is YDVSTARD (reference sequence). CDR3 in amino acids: CATWDRRGIKTF. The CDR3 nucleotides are TGTGCCACCTGGGACAGGCGAGGGATCAAGACGTTT.

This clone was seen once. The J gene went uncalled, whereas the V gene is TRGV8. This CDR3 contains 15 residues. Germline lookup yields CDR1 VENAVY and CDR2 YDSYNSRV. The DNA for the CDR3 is TGTGCCACCTGGGATATCGGTAGTAGTTATTGGATCAGGACGTTT. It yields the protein CATWDIGSSYWIRTF.

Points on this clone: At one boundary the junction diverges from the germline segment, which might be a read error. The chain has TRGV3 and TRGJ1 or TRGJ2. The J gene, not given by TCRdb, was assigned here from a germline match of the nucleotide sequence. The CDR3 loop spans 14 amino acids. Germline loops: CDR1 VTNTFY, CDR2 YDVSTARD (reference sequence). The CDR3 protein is CAAWDRLRTSGKLF. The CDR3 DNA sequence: TGTGCCGCCTGGGACAGGCTCCGGACCTCTGGGAAACTCTTT.

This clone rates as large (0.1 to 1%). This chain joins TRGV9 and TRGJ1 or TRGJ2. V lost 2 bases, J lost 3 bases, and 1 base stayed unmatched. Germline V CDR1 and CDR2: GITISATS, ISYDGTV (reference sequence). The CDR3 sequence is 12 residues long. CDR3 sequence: CALWEAYYKKLF. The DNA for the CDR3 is TGTGCCTTGTGGGAGGCTTATTATAAGAAACTCTTT.

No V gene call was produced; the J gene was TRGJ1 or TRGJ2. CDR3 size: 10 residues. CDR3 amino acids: CATWDDAKLF. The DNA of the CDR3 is TGTGCCACCTGGGACGACGCGAAACTCTTT.

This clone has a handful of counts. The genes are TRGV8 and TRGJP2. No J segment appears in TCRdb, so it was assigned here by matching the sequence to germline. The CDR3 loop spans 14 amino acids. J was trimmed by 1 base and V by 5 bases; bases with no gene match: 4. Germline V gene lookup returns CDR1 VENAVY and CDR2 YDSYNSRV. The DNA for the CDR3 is TGTGCCACCTGGGGATCTAGTAGTGATTGGATCAAGACGTTT. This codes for CATWGSSSDWIKTF.

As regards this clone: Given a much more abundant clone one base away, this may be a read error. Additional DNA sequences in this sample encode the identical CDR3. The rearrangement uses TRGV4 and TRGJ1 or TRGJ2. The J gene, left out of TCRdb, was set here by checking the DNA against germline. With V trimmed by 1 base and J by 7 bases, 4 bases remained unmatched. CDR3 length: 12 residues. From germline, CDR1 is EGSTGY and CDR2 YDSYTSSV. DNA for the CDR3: TGTGCCACCTGGGATGGAGACTATAAGAAACTCTTT. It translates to CATWDGDYKKLF.

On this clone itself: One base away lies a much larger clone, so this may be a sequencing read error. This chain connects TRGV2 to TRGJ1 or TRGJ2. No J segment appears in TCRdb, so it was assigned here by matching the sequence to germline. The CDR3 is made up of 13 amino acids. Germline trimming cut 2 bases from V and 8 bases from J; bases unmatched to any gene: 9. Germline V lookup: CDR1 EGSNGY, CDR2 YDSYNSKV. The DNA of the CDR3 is TGTGCCACCTGGGACGCTCAGTTGGATAAGAAACTCTTT. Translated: CATWDAQLDKKLF.

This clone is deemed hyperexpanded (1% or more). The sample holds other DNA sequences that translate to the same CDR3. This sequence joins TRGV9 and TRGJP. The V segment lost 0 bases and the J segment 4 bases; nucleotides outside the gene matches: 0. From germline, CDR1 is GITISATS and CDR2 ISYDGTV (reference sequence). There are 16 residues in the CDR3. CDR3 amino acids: CALWEVQELGKKIKVF. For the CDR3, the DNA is TGTGCCTTGTGGGAGGTGCAAGAGTTGGGCAAAAAAATCAAGGTATTT.

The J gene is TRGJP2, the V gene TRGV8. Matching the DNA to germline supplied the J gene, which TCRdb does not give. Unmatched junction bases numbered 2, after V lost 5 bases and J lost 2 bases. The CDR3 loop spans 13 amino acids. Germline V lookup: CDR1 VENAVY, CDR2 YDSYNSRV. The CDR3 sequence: CATWASSDWIKTF. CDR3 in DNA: TGTGCCACCTGGGCCAGTAGTGATTGGATCAAGACGTTT.

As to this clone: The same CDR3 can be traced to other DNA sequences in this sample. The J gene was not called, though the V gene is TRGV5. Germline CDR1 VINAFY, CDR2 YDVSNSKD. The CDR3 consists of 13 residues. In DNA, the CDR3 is TGTGCCACCTGGGACAGGCTGGATTATAAGAAGCTCTTT. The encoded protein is CATWDRLDYKKLF.

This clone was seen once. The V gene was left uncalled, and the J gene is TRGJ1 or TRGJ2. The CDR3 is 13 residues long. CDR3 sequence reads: CATWDRPPYKTLF. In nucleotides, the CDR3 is TGTGCCACCTGGGACAGGCCGCCCTATAAGACACTCTTT.

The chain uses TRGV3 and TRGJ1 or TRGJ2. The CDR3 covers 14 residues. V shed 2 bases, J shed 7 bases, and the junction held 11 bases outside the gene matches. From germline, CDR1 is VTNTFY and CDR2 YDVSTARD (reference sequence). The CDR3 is CATWDKPLGYKKLF. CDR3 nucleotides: TGTGCCACCTGGGACAAGCCCCTAGGGTATAAGAAACTCTTT.

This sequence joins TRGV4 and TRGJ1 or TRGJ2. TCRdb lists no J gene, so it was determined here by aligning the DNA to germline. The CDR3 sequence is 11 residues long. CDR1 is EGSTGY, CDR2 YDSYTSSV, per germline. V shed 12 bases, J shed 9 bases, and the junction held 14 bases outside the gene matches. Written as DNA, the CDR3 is TGTGCCTCCGGGGATGCCTCTAAGAAACTCTTT. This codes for CASGDASKKLF.